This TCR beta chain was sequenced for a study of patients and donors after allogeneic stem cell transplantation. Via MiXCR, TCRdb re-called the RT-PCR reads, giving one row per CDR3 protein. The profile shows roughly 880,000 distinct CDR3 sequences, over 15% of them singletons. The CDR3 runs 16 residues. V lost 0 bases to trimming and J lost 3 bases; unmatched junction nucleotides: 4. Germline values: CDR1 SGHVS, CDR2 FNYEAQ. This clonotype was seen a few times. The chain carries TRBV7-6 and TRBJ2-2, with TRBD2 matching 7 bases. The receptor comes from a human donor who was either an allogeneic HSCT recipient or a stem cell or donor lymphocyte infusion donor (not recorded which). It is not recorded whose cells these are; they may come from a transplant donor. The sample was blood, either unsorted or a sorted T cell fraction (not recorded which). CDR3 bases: TGTGCCAGCAGCTTAGCGGGAGGGCAGTACACCGGGGAGCTGTTTTTT. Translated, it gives CASSLAGGQYTGELFF.